This TCR beta chain derives from a study of cytomegalovirus exposure and HLA in healthy donors (dated by TCRdb to about 2017). With regard to the full study: According to an earlier analysis of 450 to 650 of the donors, 150 million to 200 million T cells yielded over 90 million unique TCR beta sequences and 250 to 350 Gb of sequence data. The genetic ancestry cluster associated with self-reported Caucasian donors included approximately 85% of the roughly 410 genotyped donors. Roughly 320 gigabases of sequencing data and roughly 81 million unique TCR sequences made up an early release that covered approximately 700 HLA-typed donors. The aim of the study was to test whether cataloging public T cell receptors could identify signatures of past pathogen exposure. The study profiled the T cell repertoires of around 700 subjects by immunosequencing and related them to cytomegalovirus serostatus. A later genetic analysis took genome-wide SNP genotypes for 398 of the 666 donors and used that subset as a discovery cohort. Donor age, sex, ethnicity and CMV serostatus were compiled alongside the repertoire data. A separate validation cohort of over 95 different subjects was used in addition to the 666-subject first cohort. A later analysis re-examined previously published TCR beta repertoires from about 670 donors and added high-resolution HLA genotyping to investigate patterns of TCR occurrence. To decide whether each TCR beta V gene segment behaved as functional or pseudogenic, an earlier analysis of approximately 600 of the donors relied on high-throughput TCR beta sequencing. The number of donors typed differed by locus, with roughly 620-630 for A, B, C, DRB1 and DQB1, roughly 520 for DQA1, approximately 570 for DPA1, and under 490 for DPB1. Among some 400 genotyped donors of the cohort, an average of approximately 240,000 unique TCR beta nucleotide sequences were sequenced per donor, roughly 18% of them non-productive. Rather than using new phenotypic data, the later analysis identified candidate immune exposures from TCR beta sequences and from how often those sequences occurred across donors. The study combined high-throughput TCR immunosequencing, statistical association of individual TCRs with disease status, and machine learning to predict cytomegalovirus infection status. HLA typing covered class I and class II loci at four-digit resolution. Every discovery cohort repertoire had been produced on one sequencing platform. Several DR-DQ haplotypes were handled as single units for association and clustering, since linkage in the cohort was strong.

Turning to this clone: Its specific antigen is unknown. Base qualities are not at hand, and no much larger clone is one base apart.

What the research found in general, with its limitations: The authors suggested that the approach could potentially be extended to other disease states and immunological phenotypes. A later analysis reported that several top co-occurrence clusters appeared linked to parvovirus B19, influenza, CMV and Epstein-Barr virus. Presence/absence analyses assumed roughly uniform sequencing depth across donors, an assumption that may not hold. Because the 87-base-pair reads could not distinguish some IMGT-functional V segments, including TRBV6-2 and TRBV6-3, those segments were excluded. A later analysis found that HLA-associated TCR beta chains were more clonally expanded and had lower generation probabilities than equally common non-associated chains. In vitro tests confirmed that a few of the cytomegalovirus-associated TCR beta chains recognize cytomegalovirus antigens. Most CMV-associated TCR beta chains appeared to be HLA-restricted in a later analysis, and the HLA associations seemed to be driven largely by CMV exposure. A further reported finding was that TCR beta sequences accurately predicted the HLA-A and HLA-B alleles for most subjects in the first cohort. When HLA alleles, especially DR and DQ, strongly co-occurred, attributing TCR associations to individual alleles was difficult. Because HLA typing was missing for some donors at each locus, association tests included only the typed subset. Linkage disequilibrium might explain the correlated functional status among segregating V segments, but an unknown experimental factor could not be ruled out. An earlier analysis of approximately 600 of the donors showed that most TCR beta V segments appeared in productive rearrangements either about 90% or about 30% of the time, which broadly matched IMGT annotations. A cluster of highly shared sequence variants was judged likely to be a technical artifact of the sequencing pipeline. A later analysis associated 15,000 to 20,000 TCR beta sequences with specific HLA alleles at a false discovery rate of 0.05. Immune exposure information for the cohort was limited to CMV serostatus. Only TCR beta chains were sequenced in this cohort, and the absence of alpha or paired-chain data limited detectable features. In a later genetic analysis, fewer N-insertions in productive TCRs were reported among donors in an Asian-associated ancestry cluster than the approximately 670-donor mean. Cytomegalovirus status was reported to be diagnosed by the classifier with high specificity and sensitivity in both the original and validation cohorts. Most TCR sequences were observed very rarely across donors, whereas some public TCRs were present in many individuals. The study listed approximately 150 TCR beta chains as associated with cytomegalovirus. An association between a missense DCLRE1C variant and V-gene and J-gene trimming of TCR beta chains was found in a later genetic analysis and replicated in an independent cohort. Because counts were too low, 15 to 20 rarely observed V segments, including chromosome 9 orphons, were left out of the earlier analysis of 500 to 750 of the donors. In a later analysis, the rate of TCR association differed among HLA loci, with DRB1 alleles having the most associated TCRs and HLA-C alleles having the fewest.

From cysteine to phenylalanine, the CDR3 is 16 amino acids long. Of the read, only the CDR3 DNA is kept; its 48 bases are in frame from base 1. CDR1 and CDR2 are drawn from the germline V gene: SGHTA, FQGNSA. The junction shows trimming of 8 bases on V and 2 bases on J, plus 22 bases between the germline ends. In total, fewer than 750 healthy bone marrow donors made up the cohort. Cohort members were all nominally healthy when sampled, although unrecorded immune exposures were likely present. The donor was CMV seropositive and belonged to the group of more than 250 seropositive cohort members. A peripheral blood sample was provided by each donor, and peripheral blood mononuclear cells were used for TCR beta sequencing. The Qiagen DNeasy Blood Extraction Kit was used to extract genomic DNA from the blood cell samples. The library was built by means of the immunoSEQ multiplex PCR assay. A mixture of 60 forward primers for TCR Vbeta segments and 13 reverse primers for TCR Jbeta segments was used in the multiplex PCR. The CDR3 region of rearranged TCR beta genes was amplified from genomic DNA by a multiplex PCR assay. The amplified TCR beta libraries were sequenced on the Illumina HiSeq System as 87-base-pair reads. For the original study's pipeline: A later analysis counted about 80 million unique TCR beta chains across the 550 to 700 repertoires, and 9.5 million to 11 million of these chains were shared by at least two donors. Raw reads were error-corrected and collapsed into unique sequences by a nearest-neighbor algorithm in which closely related sequences were merged to remove PCR and sequencing errors. CDR3 sequences were aligned to IMGT reference sequences to assign V, D and J gene segments. For a sequence to be retained, at least a six-nucleotide match to both a V gene segment and a J gene segment was required. A rearrangement was called productive if the CDR3 had no stop codons and remained in frame with V and J, and every other rearrangement was called non-productive. Following IMGT convention, CDR3 was defined as the stretch from the second conserved V-encoded cysteine up to the conserved J-encoded phenylalanine. The earlier analysis of some 600 of the donors excluded sequences that lacked an unambiguous match to a single V gene segment. In an earlier analysis of about 590 of the donors, a V segment was called functional when productive rearrangements were above 56.7%, and segregating when the standard deviation between donors exceeded 5%. A statistical classification framework was built for diagnosing cytomegalovirus status from the catalog of TCR beta chain sequences. In a later analysis, V and J genes were assigned by comparing TCR nucleotide sequences against IMGT/GENE-DB human TR gene sequences. A later analysis assigned CDR3 sequences and most-parsimonious VDJ recombination scenarios with the TCRdist pipeline. In a later analysis, each TCR beta chain was defined by its CDR3 amino acid sequence together with its V-gene family, and reads lacking a unique V-gene family were excluded. To address suspected cross-contamination and a sequencing artifact, a later analysis removed 592 highly shared, low-generation-probability nucleotide sequences. A later analysis calculated a clonal expansion index for each public chain from normalized within-repertoire ranks of inferred template counts. In a later analysis, generation probabilities were computed using a VDJ recombination model fitted to out-of-frame rearrangements, and the results were checked against IGoR. A later analysis scored TCR-TCR, TCR-HLA and TCR-CMV co-occurrence with hypergeometric tests, applying a repertoire-size bias correction to TCR pairs. A later analysis estimated false discovery rates by permuting HLA or CMV assignments 20 times. In a later analysis, co-occurring TCRs were grouped using DBSCAN, and TCRdist sequence similarity was added for clustering within HLA-allele-positive subsets. For co-occurrence clustering, repertoires with fewer than 30,000 or more than 120,000 public chains were excluded, along with several repertoires with anomalous nucleotide sharing. TCRdb's version of the immuneACCESS table is confined to in-frame rearrangements and falls short of the full clone set. An unresolved V gene accounts for under half of the shortfall where checked; the remainder is of unknown origin. Clone size and V and J calls were adopted from that table, with D and trimming inferred from the DNA. The sample table records approximately 180,000 clones; 80% to 90% of these occur just once. The ten largest clonotypes hold 4.9% of the sample.

The sequence was obtained from a woman under 30 in good health and CMV-seropositive. The sample taken for sequencing was PBMCs. The rearranged chain carries TRBV7-2 and TRBJ2-7, with a tentative D gene TRBD2 over 7 matching bases. The DNA sequence is as follows: TGTGCCAGCGGCCTGGTAGGGGGGGAGTTTCCCTACGAGCAGTACTTC. It codes for CASGLVGGEFPYEQYF.